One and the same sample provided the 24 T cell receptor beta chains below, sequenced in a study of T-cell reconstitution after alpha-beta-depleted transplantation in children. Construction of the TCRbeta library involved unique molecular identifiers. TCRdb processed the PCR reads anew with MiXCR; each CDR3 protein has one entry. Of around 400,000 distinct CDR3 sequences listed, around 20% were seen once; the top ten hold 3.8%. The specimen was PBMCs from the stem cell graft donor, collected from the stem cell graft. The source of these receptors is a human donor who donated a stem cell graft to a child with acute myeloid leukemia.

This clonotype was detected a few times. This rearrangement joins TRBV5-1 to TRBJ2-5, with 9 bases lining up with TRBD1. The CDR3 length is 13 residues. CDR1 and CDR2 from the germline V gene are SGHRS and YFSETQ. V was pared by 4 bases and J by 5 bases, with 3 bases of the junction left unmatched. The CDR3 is CASSIGTGETQYF. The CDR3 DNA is TGCGCCAGCAGCATCGGGACAGGGGAGACCCAGTACTTC.

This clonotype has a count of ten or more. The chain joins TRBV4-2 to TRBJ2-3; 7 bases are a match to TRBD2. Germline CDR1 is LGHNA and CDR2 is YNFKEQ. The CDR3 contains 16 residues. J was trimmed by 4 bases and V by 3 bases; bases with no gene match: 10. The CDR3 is CASSQLGRAFADTQYF. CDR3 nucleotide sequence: TGTGCCAGCAGCCAGTTGGGGAGGGCCTTCGCAGATACGCAGTATTTT.

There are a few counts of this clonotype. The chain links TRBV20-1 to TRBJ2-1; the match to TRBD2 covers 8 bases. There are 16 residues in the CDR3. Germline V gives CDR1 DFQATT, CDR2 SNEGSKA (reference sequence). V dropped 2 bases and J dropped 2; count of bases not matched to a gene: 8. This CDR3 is CSARLAGGGTYNEQFF. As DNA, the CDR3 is TGCAGTGCTAGACTCGCGGGGGGTGGGACCTACAATGAGCAGTTCTTC.

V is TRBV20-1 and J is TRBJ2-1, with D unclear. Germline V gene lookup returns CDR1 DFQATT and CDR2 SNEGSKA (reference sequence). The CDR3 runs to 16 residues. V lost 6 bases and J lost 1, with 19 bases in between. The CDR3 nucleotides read TGCAGTGCCAATAGCCCCTTAGCTGGGTCCTACAATGAGCAGTTCTTC. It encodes CSANSPLAGSYNEQFF.

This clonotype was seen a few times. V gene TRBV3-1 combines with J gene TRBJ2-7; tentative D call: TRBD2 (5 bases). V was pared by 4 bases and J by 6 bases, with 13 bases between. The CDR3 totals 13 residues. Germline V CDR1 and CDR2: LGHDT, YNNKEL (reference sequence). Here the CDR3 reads CASSRGGGSEQYF. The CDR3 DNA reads TGTGCCAGCAGCCGCGGCGGAGGTTCCGAGCAGTACTTC.

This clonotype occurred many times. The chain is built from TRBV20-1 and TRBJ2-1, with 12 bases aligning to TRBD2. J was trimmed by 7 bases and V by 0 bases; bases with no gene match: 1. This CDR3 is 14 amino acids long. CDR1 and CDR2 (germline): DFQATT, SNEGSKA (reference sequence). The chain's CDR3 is CSARDTSGRNEQFF. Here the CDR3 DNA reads TGCAGTGCTAGAGATACTAGCGGGAGGAATGAGCAGTTCTTC.

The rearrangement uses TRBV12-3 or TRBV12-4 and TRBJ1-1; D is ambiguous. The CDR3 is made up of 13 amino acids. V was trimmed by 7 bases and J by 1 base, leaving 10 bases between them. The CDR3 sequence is CASKREGNTEAFF. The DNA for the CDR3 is TGTGCCAGCAAAAGGGAGGGGAACACTGAAGCTTTCTTT.

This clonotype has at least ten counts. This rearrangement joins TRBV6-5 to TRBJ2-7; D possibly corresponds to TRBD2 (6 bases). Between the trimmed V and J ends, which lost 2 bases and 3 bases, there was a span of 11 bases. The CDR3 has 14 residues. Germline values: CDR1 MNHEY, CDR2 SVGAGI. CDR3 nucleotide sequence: TGTGCCAGCAGTTACGGAGGGCAGGGCTACGAGCAGTACTTC. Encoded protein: CASSYGGQGYEQYF.

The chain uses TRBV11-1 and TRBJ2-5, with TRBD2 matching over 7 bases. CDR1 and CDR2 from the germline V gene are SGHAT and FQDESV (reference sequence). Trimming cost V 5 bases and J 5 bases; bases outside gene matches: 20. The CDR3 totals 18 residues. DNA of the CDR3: TGTGCCAGCAGCCCGCCGGGGGGTGTTGAAGGGGCCGGTGAGACCCAGTACTTC. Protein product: CASSPPGGVEGAGETQYF.

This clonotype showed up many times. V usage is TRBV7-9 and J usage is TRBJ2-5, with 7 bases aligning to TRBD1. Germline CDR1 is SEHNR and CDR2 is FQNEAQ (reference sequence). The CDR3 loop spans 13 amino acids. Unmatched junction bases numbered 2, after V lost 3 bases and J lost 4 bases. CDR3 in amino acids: CASSLAGGETQYF. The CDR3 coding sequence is TGTGCCAGCAGCTTGGCAGGGGGAGAGACCCAGTACTTC.

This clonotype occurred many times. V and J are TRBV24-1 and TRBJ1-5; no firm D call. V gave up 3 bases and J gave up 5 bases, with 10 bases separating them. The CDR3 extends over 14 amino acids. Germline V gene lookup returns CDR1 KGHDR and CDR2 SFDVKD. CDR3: CATSDGQNYQPQHF. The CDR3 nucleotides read TGTGCCACCAGTGATGGGCAGAACTATCAGCCCCAGCATTTT.

DNA for the CDR3: TGTGCCAGCAGCCGCTCTTTGGACACTGAAGCTTTCTTT. Its translation: CASSRSLDTEAFF. The chain has TRBV7-9 and TRBJ1-1; D unclear. Germline CDR1 and CDR2: SEHNR and FQNEAQ (reference sequence). The CDR3 consists of 13 residues. Trimming shortened V by 5 bases and J by 3 bases, and 10 bases separated the two germline ends.

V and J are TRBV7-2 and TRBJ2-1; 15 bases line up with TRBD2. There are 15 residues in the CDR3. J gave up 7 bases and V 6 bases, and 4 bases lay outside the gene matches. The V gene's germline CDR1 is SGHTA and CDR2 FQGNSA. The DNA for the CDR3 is TGTGCCAGCAGACAGGGGACTAGCGGGGGGAATGAGCAGTTCTTC. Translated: CASRQGTSGGNEQFF. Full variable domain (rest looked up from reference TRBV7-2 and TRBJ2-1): GAGVSQSPSNKVTEKGKDVELRCDPISGHTALYWYRQSLGQGLEFLIYFQGNSAPDKSGLPSDRFSAERTGGSVSTLTIQRTQQEDSAVYLCASRQGTSGGNEQFFGPGTRLTVL.

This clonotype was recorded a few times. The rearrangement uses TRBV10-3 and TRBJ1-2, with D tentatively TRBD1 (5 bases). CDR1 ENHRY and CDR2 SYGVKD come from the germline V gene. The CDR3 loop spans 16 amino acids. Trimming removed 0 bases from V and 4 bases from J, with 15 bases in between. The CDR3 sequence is CAISESTLTALYGYTF. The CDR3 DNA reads TGTGCCATCAGTGAGTCGACTCTGACAGCCCTCTATGGCTACACCTTC.

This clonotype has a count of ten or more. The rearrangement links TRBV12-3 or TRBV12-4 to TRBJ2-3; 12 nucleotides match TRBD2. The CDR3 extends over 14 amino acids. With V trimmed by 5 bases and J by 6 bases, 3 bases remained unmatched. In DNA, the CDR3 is TGTGCCAGCAGTAGACTAGCGGGAGTGGATACGCAGTATTTT. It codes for CASSRLAGVDTQYF.

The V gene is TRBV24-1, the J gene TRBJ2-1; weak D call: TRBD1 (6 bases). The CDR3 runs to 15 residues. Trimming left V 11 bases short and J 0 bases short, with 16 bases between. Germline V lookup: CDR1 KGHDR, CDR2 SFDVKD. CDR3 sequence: CAIQGTDSSYNEQFF. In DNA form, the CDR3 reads TGTGCCATCCAGGGGACGGACAGCTCCTACAATGAGCAGTTCTTC.

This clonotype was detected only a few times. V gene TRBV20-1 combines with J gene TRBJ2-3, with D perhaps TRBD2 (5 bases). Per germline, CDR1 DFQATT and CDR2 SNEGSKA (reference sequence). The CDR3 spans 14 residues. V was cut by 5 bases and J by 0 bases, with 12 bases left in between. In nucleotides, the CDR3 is TGCAGTGCTTACGACTATCTGAGCACAGATACGCAGTATTTT. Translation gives CSAYDYLSTDTQYF.

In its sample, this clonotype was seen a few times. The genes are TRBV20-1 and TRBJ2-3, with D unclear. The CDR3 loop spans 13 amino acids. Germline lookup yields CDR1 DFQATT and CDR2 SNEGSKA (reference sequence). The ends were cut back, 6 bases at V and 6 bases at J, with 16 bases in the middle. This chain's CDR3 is CSAPAPGQDTQYF. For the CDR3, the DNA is TGCAGTGCGCCCGCTCCGGGCCAGGATACGCAGTATTTT.

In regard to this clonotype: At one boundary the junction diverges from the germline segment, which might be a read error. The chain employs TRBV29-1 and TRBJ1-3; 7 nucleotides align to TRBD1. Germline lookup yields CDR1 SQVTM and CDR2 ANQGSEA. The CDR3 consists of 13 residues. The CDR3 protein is CGVIGQEINTIYF. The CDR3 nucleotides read TGCGGCGTTATAGGACAGGAGATAAACACCATATATTTT.

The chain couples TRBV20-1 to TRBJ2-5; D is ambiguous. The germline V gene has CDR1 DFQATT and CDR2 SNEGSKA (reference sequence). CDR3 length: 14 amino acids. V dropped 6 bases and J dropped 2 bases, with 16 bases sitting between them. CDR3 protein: CSAGAPGEQETQYF. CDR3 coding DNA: TGCAGTGCAGGCGCCCCAGGTGAACAAGAGACCCAGTACTTC.

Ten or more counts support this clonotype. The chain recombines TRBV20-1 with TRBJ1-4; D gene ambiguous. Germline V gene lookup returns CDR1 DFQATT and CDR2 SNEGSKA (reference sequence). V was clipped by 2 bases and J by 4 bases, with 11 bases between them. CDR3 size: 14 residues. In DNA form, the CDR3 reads TGCAGTGCTAGACAGATAGCGGATAATGAAAAACTGTTTTTT. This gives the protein CSARQIADNEKLFF.

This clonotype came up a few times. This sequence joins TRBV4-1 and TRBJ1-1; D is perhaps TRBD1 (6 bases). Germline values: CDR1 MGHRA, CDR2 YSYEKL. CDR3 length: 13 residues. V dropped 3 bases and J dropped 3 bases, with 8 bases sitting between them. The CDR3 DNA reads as TGCGCCAGCAGCCAGGACAGAGACACTGAAGCTTTCTTT. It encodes CASSQDRDTEAFF.

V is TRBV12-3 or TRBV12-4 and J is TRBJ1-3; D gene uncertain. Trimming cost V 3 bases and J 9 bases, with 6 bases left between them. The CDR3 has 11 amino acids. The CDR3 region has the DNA TGTGCCAGCAGTTTGGAGGGCACCATATATTTT. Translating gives CASSLEGTIYF.

The CDR3 sequence is CASSTGQASSYNSPLHF. The CDR3 DNA follows: TGTGCCAGCTCAACTGGACAGGCGAGCTCCTATAATTCACCCCTCCACTTT. The chain combines TRBV18 with TRBJ1-6; 7 bases are a match to TRBD1. Germline CDR1 reads KGHSH; CDR2 reads LQKENI. V trimming: 5 bases; J trimming: 0 bases; junction bases outside the gene matches: 7. This CDR3 is 17 amino acids long.